Listed below are T cell receptor beta chains from one sample, sequenced in a study of tumor-infiltrating lymphocytes in primary liver carcinoma. One entry per CDR3 protein results from TCRdb running MiXCR on the multiplex PCR reads. The sample shows approximately 190,000 distinct CDR3 sequences, approximately 86% of them seen only once. Sample: tumor tissue from primary liver carcinoma. The receptors originated from a man aged 40-55 years with primary liver carcinoma and hepatitis B virus infection. Each CDR3 is given with its conserved first and last residue. The D gene is left open where the match is weak. Size is omitted from some rows. Given values are once, few, many or a class for expanded clones.

V gene	clone size	J gene	D gene	CDR3 DNA	CDR3 protein
TRBV11-2	.	TRBJ1-6	.	TGTGTCAGCAGCTTAAGGGACGACGGTTATAATTCACCCTTCGACTTT	CVSSLRDDGYNSPFDF
TRBV6-2/TRBV6-3	.	TRBJ2-7	TRBD2	TGTACCAGCAATTCCGAGCGGGAGTCGCGATACGAGCAGTACTTC	CTSNSERESRYEQYF
TRBV19	.	TRBJ1-5	TRBD1	TGTGCCAGTAGTGCGGCGGAACAGGGGAGCAATCAGCCCCAGCATTTT	CASSAAEQGSNQPQHF
TRBV4-3	.	TRBJ2-7	.	TGCGCCAGCAGCCAAGAGTGTGGGAGTAACTACGAGCAGTACTTC	CASSQECGSNYEQYF
TRBV6-5	.	TRBJ2-7	TRBD2	TGTGCCAGCATGGGACTAGTTGGGGGCGAGCAGTATTTC	CASMGLVGGEQYF
TRBV29-1	.	TRBJ2-7	.	TGCAGCGGGGGGGATTCTGAGCTCCACGAGCAGTACTTC	CSGGDSELHEQYF
TRBV6-2/TRBV6-3	.	TRBJ2-2	.	TGTGCCAGCAGTTTAGGGAGCGGGCAGCTGTTTTTT	CASSLGSGQLFF
TRBV6-5	.	TRBJ2-2	.	TGTGTCAGCAGTTACGAGGATACCGGGGAGCTGTTTTTT	CVSSYEDTGELFF
TRBV11-3	once	TRBJ1-5	.	TGTGCCAGCAGTTTAGATCTGGGGGTGGATCTGCCCCGGCATTTT	CASSLDLGVDLPRHF
TRBV29-1	.	TRBJ2-7	TRBD1	TGCAGCGATGGACTTACGACAGGGGGTAACTACGAGCAGTACTTC	CSDGLTTGGNYEQYF
TRBV6-1	.	TRBJ2-1	.	TGTGCTAGCAGTGAAAACAGGGACTACAATGAGCAGCTCTTC	CASSENRDYNEQLF
TRBV6-5	.	TRBJ2-7	.	TGTGCCAGCAGACCCCTCGGGCCAGGGTACGAGCAGAGCTTC	CASRPLGPGYEQSF
TRBV29-1	.	TRBJ2-2	.	TGCAGCGTTGAAAACCCCCTGGGGACCAACACCCGGGAGCCGTTTTTT	CSVENPLGTNTREPFF
TRBV6-2/TRBV6-3	.	TRBJ2-7	TRBD1	TGTGCCAGCAGCTCTGGACTAGACAGGGGGCAGAACTACGAGGAGTACTTC	CASSSGLDRGQNYEEYF
TRBV4-2	.	TRBJ1-6	.	TGTGGCAGCAGCCAAGGTGGGAACTCCTATAATTCACCCCTCCACTTT	CGSSQGGNSYNSPLHF
TRBV6-1	.	TRBJ2-1	.	TGTGCCAGCAATGTCAAACTGACGTACAATGAGCGGTTCTTC	CASNVKLTYNERFF
TRBV4-3	.	TRBJ1-1	.	TGCGCCAGGAGCCAAACACATGGTGGGTCCATGGAAGCTTTCTTT	CARSQTHGGSMEAFF
TRBV28	.	TRBJ1-6	.	TGTGACAGCAGTTTAGGTTTAACAAATAATTCACCCCTCCACTTT	CDSSLGLTNNSPLHF
TRBV30	.	TRBJ2-2	.	TGTGCCTGGGCTTCGAACACCGGGGAGCTGTTTTTT	CAWASNTGELFF
TRBV5-5	.	TRBJ1-2	.	TGTGCCAGCAGCCCTCACCAAGTCAGAACTAACTATGGATACACCTTC	CASSPHQVRTNYGYTF
TRBV6-2/TRBV6-3	.	TRBJ2-6	.	TGTGCTAACAAGGGCAGGTTTCCTTCAGGGGCCAACGTCCTGACTTTC	CANKGRFPSGANVLTF
TRBV29-1	.	TRBJ2-3	.	TGCAGCGTTGAGTTGCGGGACAAGGAAACAGATACGCAATATTTT	CSVELRDKETDTQYF
TRBV11-2	large	TRBJ2-6	.	TGTGCCACCCAGCGGCCGCGCTCTGGGGCCAACGTCCTGACTTTC	CATQRPRSGANVLTF
TRBV28	.	TRBJ2-4	.	TGTGCCAGCAGCGATCAAGAGCCCATTGCCAAAAACATTCACTACTTC	CASSDQEPIAKNIHYF
TRBV11-2	.	TRBJ2-1	.	TGTGCCAGCAGCTTAGAATTATACACTGTGCAGTTCTTC	CASSLELYTVQFF
TRBV29-1	.	TRBJ2-7	.	TGCAGCGTTCAATCGAGGGGAGGACGCGAACACTACTTC	CSVQSRGGREHYF
TRBV5-4	.	TRBJ2-5	.	TGTGCCAACAGCTTACCGCGCGAGATCCAGTACTTC	CANSLPREIQYF
TRBV29-1	.	TRBJ2-5	.	TGTAGCATTGAAGATCATGTTGGGGAGACCCAGTACTTC	CSIEDHVGETQYF
TRBV6-2/TRBV6-3	.	TRBJ2-1	TRBD1	TGTGCGAGCAGTTACCCGGACAGGAGCTTCCACAATGAGCAGTTCTTC	CASSYPDRSFHNEQFF
TRBV7-9	.	TRBJ1-2	.	TGTGCCATCAGCACATCTGGGGGAGAGCTTGGCTACACCTTC	CAISTSGGELGYTF
TRBV5-6	.	TRBJ2-5	.	TGTGTCATCAGCTTGGAGGCTAGCCAAGAGACTCAGTACTTC	CVISLEASQETQYF
TRBV6-1	.	TRBJ2-3	.	TGTAGCAGCAGAGTTAGGGGCCAGGCTACAGATACGCAGTATTTT	CSSRVRGQATDTQYF
TRBV15	.	TRBJ2-6	TRBD1	TGTGCCATCAGCAAGGACAGGTCTGGGGCCAACGTCCTGACTTTC	CAISKDRSGANVLTF
TRBV4-1	.	TRBJ1-5	.	TGCGCCGGCAGCCAAGAAGATGCGGGGGCCGATCAGCCCCAGCATTTT	CAGSQEDAGADQPQHF
TRBV6-1	.	TRBJ2-7	TRBD1	TGCGACAGTACCACCGGGACAGGGCCACACGAGCAGTACTTC	CDSTTGTGPHEQYF
TRBV12-3/TRBV12-4	.	TRBJ2-5	TRBD1	TGTGCTAACAGTTCCGGGACAGGGGACCAAGAGACCCAGTACTTC	CANSSGTGDQETQYF
TRBV14	.	TRBJ2-1	TRBD2	TGTGCCAGCAGTGCCGAAGCGGGATGGGTAAACGTTGAGCAGTTCTTC	CASSAEAGWVNVEQFF
TRBV5-1	few	TRBJ2-1	.	TGCGCCAGTAGCTTGGTTGGGGAGCCCTACAATAAGCAGTTCTTC	CASSLVGEPYNKQFF
TRBV21-1	.	TRBJ2-1	.	TGTGCGAGCAGCAAAGCGCGTCCGGACTGGCCAAATGAGCAGTTCTTC	CASSKARPDWPNEQFF
TRBV21-1	.	TRBJ1-2	.	TGTGCCAGCAGCAAAGCCGGGACAGGGGACGATCCTCCTTGGGGCTACACCTTC	CASSKAGTGDDPPWGYTF
TRBV6-2/TRBV6-3	.	TRBJ2-1	TRBD2	TGTGCCAACAGTCCCCGGACTAGCAGGAGAGTAAATGAGCAGTTCTTC	CANSPRTSRRVNEQFF
TRBV6-1	.	TRBJ1-1	.	TGTGCCAGTCCGATTCCGGGACCTCGAATAGGTTTCTTT	CASPIPGPRIGFF
TRBV5-1	.	TRBJ1-1	.	TGCGCCAGCAGCCCACGGGGACGGACAAACACTGGAGCTTTCTTT	CASSPRGRTNTGAFF
TRBV28	.	TRBJ2-3	.	TGTGCCAGCAGGTTAGGAGCGGAAGGGGAAGGGTATACGCAGTATTTT	CASRLGAEGEGYTQYF
TRBV28	.	TRBJ2-4	.	TGTGCCACCCTTCCGGTCGTTGGAGGAGTAAACATTCAGTACTTC	CATLPVVGGVNIQYF
TRBV11-2	.	TRBJ2-3	TRBD2	TGCGTCAGCAGCTTAGATCCTGGGGAGACTAGCACAGATAGGCAGTATTTT	CVSSLDPGETSTDRQYF
TRBV4-1	.	TRBJ1-2	.	TGCGCCAGCAGCACCGCGGGCCAGGGGAACGGTGCCTACACCTTC	CASSTAGQGNGAYTF
TRBV29-1	many	TRBJ1-2	.	TGCAGCGTTGAAGATCGGATTACTAACTATGGCTACACCTTC	CSVEDRITNYGYTF
TRBV12-3/TRBV12-4	.	TRBJ2-5	.	TGTGCCAGCAGCCGAAGCGGAAGAGAGATCCAGTACTTC	CASSRSGREIQYF
TRBV4-2	.	TRBJ2-5	.	TGTGCCAGCAGCCAGTCTAGGACTAGGGGGGCGGGGGCAAACTTC	CASSQSRTRGAGANF
TRBV6-6	.	TRBJ2-7	.	TGTGTCTGCAGTTCCTCGTCGAACCAGGGGCCTAGGGACGAGCAGTACTTC	CVCSSSSNQGPRDEQYF
TRBV14	many	TRBJ2-1	TRBD2	TGTGCCAGTCGACCGAGCGGGAGTCGGTACAATGAGCAGTTCTTC	CASRPSGSRYNEQFF
TRBV6-2/TRBV6-3	.	TRBJ1-2	.	TGTGCCAGCAACTCCGGAACAGCCTATGGCTACACCTTC	CASNSGTAYGYTF
TRBV6-2/TRBV6-3	.	TRBJ2-2	TRBD2	TGTGCCAGCACCGGACTAGCGGCGAGGGCCGAGGAGATGTTTTTT	CASTGLAARAEEMFF